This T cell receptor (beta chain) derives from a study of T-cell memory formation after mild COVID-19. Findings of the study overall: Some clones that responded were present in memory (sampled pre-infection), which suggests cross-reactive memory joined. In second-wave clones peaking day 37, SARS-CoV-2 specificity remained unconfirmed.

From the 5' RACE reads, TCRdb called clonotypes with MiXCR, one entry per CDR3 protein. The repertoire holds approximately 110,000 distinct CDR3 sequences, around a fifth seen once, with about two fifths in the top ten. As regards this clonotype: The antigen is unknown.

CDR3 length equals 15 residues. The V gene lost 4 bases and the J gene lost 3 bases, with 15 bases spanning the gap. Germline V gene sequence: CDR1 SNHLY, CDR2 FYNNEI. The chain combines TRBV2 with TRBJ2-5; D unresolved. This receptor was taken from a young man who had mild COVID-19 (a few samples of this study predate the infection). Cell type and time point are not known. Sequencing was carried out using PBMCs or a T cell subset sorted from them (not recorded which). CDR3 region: CASSGPLMVEETQYF. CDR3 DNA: TGTGCCAGCAGTGGACCCTTGATGGTGGAAGAGACCCAGTACTTC.